These T cell receptor beta chains were read from a single sample in a study of T cell responses to AZD1222 COVID-19 vaccine. Measured with immunoSEQ multiplex PCR; TCRdb has only the in-frame clones, and not every one. The repertoire holds about 220,000 clones, with about 92% as singletons. The sample in question was peripheral blood, obtained on day 0 of MenACWY control vaccination. These receptors originate from an adult in good health. Each CDR3 is given without its conserved first and last residue.

V gene: TRBV11-2
CDR3 protein: ASSFRGLDGYT

V gene: TRBV19
CDR3 protein: ASKTNNEQF

V gene: TRBV5-1
CDR3 protein: ASSLAGRTGDTQY

V gene: TRBV12-3/TRBV12-4
CDR3 protein: ASSPGQGGGYT

V gene: TRBV19
CDR3 protein: ASSLISNQPQH

V gene: TRBV12-5
CDR3 protein: ASATGQGNEKLF

V gene: TRBV6-5
CDR3 protein: ASRWETQY

V gene: TRBV5-1
CDR3 protein: ASSLLGSNTEAF

V gene: TRBV13
CDR3 protein: ASSLGRGGNTIY

V gene: TRBV5-4
CDR3 protein: ASSQGTAYPQH

V gene: TRBV27
CDR3 protein: ASLRTAQTYYNEQF

V gene: TRBV28
CDR3 protein: ASRTGAGGYT

V gene: TRBV7-2
CDR3 protein: ASSLGAGGLADTQY

V gene: TRBV4-1
CDR3 protein: ASSQDPETGVNQPQH

V gene: TRBV6-2/TRBV6-3
CDR3 protein: ASSYGGSQPQH

V gene: TRBV7-8
CDR3 protein: ASSRQLTQPQH

V gene: TRBV7-9
CDR3 protein: ASSLLGSNQPQH

V gene: TRBV5-3
CDR3 protein: ARSPRDKGFYGTEAF

V gene: TRBV7-2
CDR3 protein: ASSSSGFWGGEKLF

V gene: TRBV28
CDR3 protein: ASSGQVPNYGYT

V gene: TRBV19
CDR3 protein: ASSATGAAGELF

V gene: TRBV7-9
CDR3 protein: ASSLGLAGAYNEQF

V gene: TRBV5-1
CDR3 protein: ASSLDINYGYT

V gene: TRBV4-1
CDR3 protein: ASSQDQSASGAADTQY

V gene: TRBV7-3
CDR3 protein: ASSFSGNTEAF

V gene: TRBV5-6
CDR3 protein: ASSQLAGGTYEQY

V gene: TRBV3-1/TRBV3-2
CDR3 protein: ASSQGQATPGGYGYT

V gene: TRBV5-6
CDR3 protein: ASSLGRDGGYT

V gene: TRBV2
CDR3 protein: ASSDPGMNTEAF

V gene: TRBV19
CDR3 protein: ASSISRFGSIDPKNTEAF

V gene: TRBV5-1
CDR3 protein: ASSGGTPGQDEQY

V gene: TRBV27
CDR3 protein: ASSLRHTGELF

V gene: TRBV6-8
CDR3 protein: ASSYGETEKLF

V gene: TRBV2
CDR3 protein: ASNSDTRGNQPQH

V gene: TRBV7-2
CDR3 protein: ASTRQEQETQY

V gene: TRBV4-1
CDR3 protein: ASSQGPGRGTGELF

V gene: TRBV24-1
CDR3 protein: ATSVSRGQNTEAF

V gene: TRBV19
CDR3 protein: ASSIPGRVNYGYT

V gene: TRBV3-1/TRBV3-2
CDR3 protein: ASSQDWRSDRYGYT

V gene: TRBV18
CDR3 protein: ASSPPAGGKYGYT

V gene: TRBV7-2
CDR3 protein: ASSLASRGGEQY

V gene: TRBV6-2/TRBV6-3
CDR3 protein: ASSYEIGGAAYEQY

V gene: TRBV7-3
CDR3 protein: ASSLGGDTEAF

V gene: TRBV27
CDR3 protein: ASTAPGGPQH

V gene: TRBV7-2
CDR3 protein: ASNRDSHNSPLH

V gene: TRBV9
CDR3 protein: ASSPGQAYNSPLH

V gene: TRBV28
CDR3 protein: ASGVGGNTIY

V gene: TRBV27
CDR3 protein: ASRQGRYQPQH

V gene: TRBV27
CDR3 protein: ASSLRRGLSSSRYNSPLH

V gene: TRBV6-6
CDR3 protein: ARGYEQY

V gene: TRBV7-3
CDR3 protein: ASSSSSGELF

V gene: TRBV2
CDR3 protein: ASRGDTLGYGYT

V gene: TRBV5-1
CDR3 protein: ASSLQGAYNEQF

V gene: TRBV2
CDR3 protein: ASSLQGRNTGELF

V gene: TRBV2
CDR3 protein: ASSEGRVNTEAF

V gene: TRBV19
CDR3 protein: ASSSSGTSGYNEQF

V gene: TRBV28
CDR3 protein: ASLGTVYGYT